This TCR beta chain emerged from a study of identical twins (dated by TCRdb to 2016 to 2017). Study-level background: The study deep-sequenced TCR alpha and beta repertoires from monozygotic twins, unrelated adults of various ages and cord blood to test whether fetal clonotypes persist. To rule out contamination, replicate twin experiments were performed at different times with different library preparation protocols.

Every donor was a healthy Caucasian. To note about this clonotype: The clone's antigen remains unknown. No much larger clonotype is one base removed from it; base qualities were not supplied.

Library prep was done by 5' RACE. Sequencing used an Illumina HiSeq 2000. A universal primer binding site was introduced by template switching, and a unique molecular identifier was present in the final cDNA, enabling accurate counting of TCR cDNA molecules. Specific primers in the conserved constant-segment region were used to synthesize first-strand cDNA for TCR alpha and beta chains. To control for contamination, each cDNA library was double barcoded with a SMART-Mk sample barcode plus Illumina barcodes. TruSeq adapter sequences, together with Illumina sample barcodes, were added in two successive PCR steps. The TCR alpha and beta cDNA libraries were sequenced on the Illumina HiSeq platform using custom primers. Turning to the authors' computational methods: Raw reads were processed with MiGEC to extract unique molecular identifiers, and MiXCR was used to determine CDR3 positions. For each individual, recombination models were inferred using an EM algorithm with the repgenHMM and IGoR tools. The analysis of shared clonotypes was done with the tcR package in R, with sharing normalized by the product of cloneset sizes. To study raw recombination without the effects of thymic and clonal selection, out-of-frame nonproductive sequences were analyzed. TCRdb took the public reads, trimmed them with fastp at Q25, ran MiXCR for clone calling and kept in-frame beta chains. One record per CDR3 amino acid sequence lists the most common genes and DNA. The authors' filters were not applied to this entry. Here the sample has some 1,600,000 distinct CDR3 sequences; roughly a third occur a single time. The biggest ten clones account for about 0.27% of the sample.

What the work shows at the level of the full study, not this receptor alone: In beta out-of-frame sequences, excess twin sharing was weaker, because having fewer shared sequences lowered the signal-to-noise ratio. Fewer insertions were carried by abundant cord blood beta clonotypes, a similar but weaker trend appeared in young adult naive repertoires, and no such trend appeared in memory repertoires. In monozygotic twins, recombination models systematically underestimated out-of-frame TCR alpha sharing, but the models matched the sharing seen between unrelated individuals. Conclusions relied on cross-sectional statistical analysis, since the same donors could not be followed over many years. Compared with coincidental sharing between unrelated individuals, out-of-frame TCR alpha sequences shared between twins had an excess of sequences with low generation probability. Invariant T cells such as MAIT and iNKT could partly confound zero-insertion analyses, although diverse VJ usage argued against such confounding for most clonotypes.

V lost 5 bases and J lost 7 bases, and the count of bases not matched to a germline gene is 12. Counted from cysteine to phenylalanine, this CDR3 has 16 amino acids. The read is trimmed to its CDR3 DNA, 48 bases read in frame from base 1. The germline V gene provides CDR1 SGHAT and CDR2 FQNNGV. What was sequenced was cord blood. The V and J genes are TRBV11-2 and TRBJ2-7, and TRBD2 aligns with 12 junction nucleotides. This receptor was taken from a newborn girl in good health. The bases read TGTGCCAGCAGCCCCCGGACTAGCGGGAAATTGCATGAGCAGTACTTC. Translated, this gives CASSPRTSGKLHEQYF.